Below are 9 T cell receptor beta chains sequenced from a single sample in a study of T-cell memory formation after mild COVID-19. Via MiXCR, TCRdb re-called the 5' RACE reads, giving one row per CDR3 protein. The sample has about 260,000 distinct CDR3 sequences; about 16% are singletons. Sequencing used PBMCs or a T cell subset sorted from them (not recorded which). These receptors were taken from a young man who had mild COVID-19 (a few samples of this study predate the infection). Cell type and time point are not known.

This sequence joins TRBV7-2 and TRBJ1-5; D call uncertain. The CDR3 sequence is 14 residues long. Germline CDR1 and CDR2: SGHTA and FQGNSA. V was clipped by 2 bases and J by 6 bases, with 11 bases between them. The CDR3 region is CASSLRVAGQPQHF. DNA of the CDR3: TGTGCCAGCAGCTTAAGGGTCGCCGGTCAGCCCCAGCATTTT.

This sequence joins TRBV7-9 and TRBJ2-7; D is unclear. The ends were cut back, 3 bases at V and 1 base at J, with 7 bases in the middle. CDR1 is SEHNR, CDR2 FQNEAQ, per germline (reference sequence). This CDR3 contains 13 residues. The CDR3 DNA reads as TGTGCCAGCAGCTTCTCAACTTCCTACGAGCAGTACTTC. Protein product: CASSFSTSYEQYF.

This clonotype showed up just a few times. The genes are TRBV5-1 and TRBJ1-3; no clear D gene. In germline, CDR1 is SGHRS, CDR2 YFSETQ. CDR3 size: 13 residues. V lost 5 bases to trimming and J lost 2 bases, with 8 bases between them. CDR3 region: CASSSGAGNTIYF. The DNA of the CDR3 is TGCGCCAGCAGTTCCGGGGCTGGAAACACCATATATTTT.

This clonotype has just a few counts. This chain uses TRBV7-9 with TRBJ2-3, with 8 bases lining up with TRBD2. In germline, CDR1 is SEHNR, CDR2 FQNEAQ (reference sequence). The junction had 6 bases not matched to a gene; V was cut back by 5 bases and J by 2 bases. The CDR3 extends over 15 amino acids. CDR3 region: CASSPLAGLTDTQYF. The CDR3, as DNA: TGTGCCAGCAGCCCGTTAGCGGGGCTCACAGATACGCAGTATTTT. Supplemented by reference TRBV7-9 and TRBJ2-3, the full variable domain reads DTGVSQNPRHKITKRGQNVTFRCDPISEHNRLYWYRQTLGQGPEFLTYFQNEAQLEKSRLLSDRFSAERPKGSFSTLEIQRTEQGDSAMYLCASSPLAGLTDTQYFGPGTRLTVL.

This rearrangement joins TRBV6-5 to TRBJ1-6; perhaps TRBD1 as D (5 bases). Between the trimmed V and J ends, which lost 0 bases and 11 bases, there was a span of 14 bases. This CDR3 is built from 15 residues. Germline CDR1 MNHEY, CDR2 SVGAGI. CDR3: CASSYSVGEGTPLHF. Here the CDR3 DNA reads TGTGCCAGCAGTTACTCGGTGGGGGAGGGAACACCCCTCCACTTT.

The chain combines TRBV20-1 with TRBJ2-3; perhaps D is TRBD1 or TRBD2 (5 bases each). In germline, CDR1 is DFQATT, CDR2 SNEGSKA (reference sequence). The CDR3 covers 16 residues. Trimming took off 5 bases at V and 0 bases at J, with 18 bases between the two ends. CDR3 in amino acids: CSAGGIQGSSTDTQYF. The CDR3 region has the DNA TGCAGTGCTGGGGGAATCCAGGGTTCTAGCACAGATACGCAGTATTTT.

The chain has TRBV5-1 and TRBJ2-1; D ambiguous. This CDR3 spans 15 amino acids. Germline V gives CDR1 SGHRS, CDR2 YFSETQ. Trimming stripped 2 bases from V and 1 base from J, with 10 bases between. CDR3 DNA: TGCGCCAGCAGCTTAAGGCCCCCGTCCTACAATGAGCAGTTCTTC. It encodes CASSLRPPSYNEQFF. Supplemented by reference TRBV5-1 and TRBJ2-1, the full variable domain reads KAGVTQTPRYLIKTRGQQVTLSCSPISGHRSVSWYQQTPGQGLQFLFEYFSETQRNKGNFPGRFSGRQFSNSRSEMNVSTLELGDSALYLCASSLRPPSYNEQFFGPGTRLTVL.

This clonotype was counted between two and nine times. As DNA, the CDR3 is TGTGCCAGCAGGGGAGACGATTACACCGGGGAGCTGTTTTTT. Protein: CASRGDDYTGELFF. This chain uses TRBV12-3 or TRBV12-4 with TRBJ2-2; the D gene is possibly TRBD2 (5 bases). The CDR3 extends over 14 amino acids. Trimming pared 6 bases from V and 3 bases from J, leaving 11 bases between.

This clonotype occurred a few times. The chain employs TRBV5-1 and TRBJ1-2; no definite D call. The germline V gene encodes CDR1 SGHRS and CDR2 YFSETQ. V was clipped by 2 bases and J by 2 bases, with 7 bases between them. The CDR3 extends over 13 amino acids. The CDR3 here is CASSFNSNYGYTF. The CDR3, as DNA: TGCGCCAGCAGCTTTAACAGCAACTATGGCTACACCTTC.